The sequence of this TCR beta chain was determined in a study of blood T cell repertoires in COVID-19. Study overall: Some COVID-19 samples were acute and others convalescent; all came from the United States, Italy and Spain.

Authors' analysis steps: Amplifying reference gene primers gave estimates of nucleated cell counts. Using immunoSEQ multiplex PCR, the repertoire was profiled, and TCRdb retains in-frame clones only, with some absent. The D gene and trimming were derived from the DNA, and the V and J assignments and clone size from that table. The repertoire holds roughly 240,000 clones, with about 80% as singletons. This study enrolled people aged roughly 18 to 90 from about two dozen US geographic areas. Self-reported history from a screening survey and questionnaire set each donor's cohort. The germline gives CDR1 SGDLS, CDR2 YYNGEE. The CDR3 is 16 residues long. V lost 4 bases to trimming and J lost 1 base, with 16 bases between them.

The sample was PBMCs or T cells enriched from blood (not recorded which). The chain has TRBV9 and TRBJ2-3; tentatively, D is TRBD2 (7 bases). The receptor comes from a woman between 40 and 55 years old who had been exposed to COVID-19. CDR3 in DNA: TGTGCCAGCAGCCCCCTGGGGGGGCGGGGCACAGATACGCAGTATTTT. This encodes CASSPLGGRGTDTQYF.